These 21 T cell receptor beta chains were sequenced from one sample in a study of Graves' ophthalmopathy and Graves' hyperthyroidism. The authors amplified TCR beta CDR3 regions from RNA transcripts. The workflow started with a first-round RT-PCR run with HTBI primers and then moved on to a second-round multiplex PCR. Each CDR3 protein gets one entry after TCRdb re-called the multiplex PCR reads with MiXCR. The profile shows about 400,000 distinct CDR3 sequences, 15% of them singletons. The specimen sequenced was peripheral blood. The receptors shown here come from a woman aged 18-29 years with stable Graves' hyperthyroidism.

There are many counts of this clonotype. The gene calls are TRBV19 and TRBJ1-1; D not certain. The CDR3 has 12 amino acids. The germline V gene encodes CDR1 LNHDA and CDR2 SQIVND (reference sequence). Trimming took 6 bases from V and 9 from J, leaving 14 bases between them. CDR3 bases: TGTGCCAGTAGCCGTGGGAGCCGGCAAGCTTTCTTT. Its protein product is CASSRGSRQAFF.

With respect to this clonotype: This could be a read error, since a much larger clone is one nucleotide away. The genes are TRBV12-3 or TRBV12-4 and TRBJ2-6; perhaps D is TRBD1 or TRBD2 (5 bases each). The CDR3 has 14 amino acids. This CDR3 reads CASSLADGANVPTF. DNA of the CDR3: TGTGCCAGCAGTTTGGCAGACGGGGCCAACGTCCCGACTTTC.

Many counts were recorded for this clonotype. The CDR3 region has the DNA TGTGCCAGCAGTTATCGGGCAGGTTCCTTGGCTTTCTTT. It translates to CASSYRAGSLAFF. V usage is TRBV6-2 or TRBV6-3 and J usage is TRBJ1-1; D is uncertain. Trimming took 3 bases from V and 11 from J, leaving 16 bases between them. The CDR3 runs to 13 residues. Looked up from germline, CDR1 is MNHEY and CDR2 is SVGEGT.

This clonotype showed up many times. The genes are TRBV6-2 or TRBV6-3 and TRBJ2-2; 8 positions match TRBD2. CDR1 is MNHEY, CDR2 SVGEGT, per germline. The CDR3 is 19 amino acids. The J segment lost 4 bases and the V segment lost 2 bases, leaving 15 bases of the junction unmatched. This CDR3 reads CASSYLPLGGGFGTGELFF. The CDR3 DNA reads TGTGCCAGCAGTTACCTCCCTCTGGGCGGGGGGTTCGGCACCGGGGAGCTGTTTTTT.

In this sample, this clonotype turned up many times. This sequence joins TRBV11-2 and TRBJ2-5; 10 nucleotides match TRBD2. Germline trimming cut 2 bases from V and 8 bases from J; bases unmatched to any gene: 14. Germline V gene sequence: CDR1 SGHAT, CDR2 FQNNGV. This CDR3 is built from 17 residues. CDR3 DNA sequence: TGTGCCAGCAGCTTAATGAGCACGGGGGTAGCGGGGGGTACCCAGTACTTC. It yields the protein CASSLMSTGVAGGTQYF. Supplemented by reference TRBV11-2 and TRBJ2-5, the full variable domain reads EAGVAQSPRYKIIEKRQSVAFWCNPISGHATLYWYQQILGQGPKLLIQFQNNGVVDDSQLPKDRFSAERLKGVDSTLKIQPAKLEDSAVYLCASSLMSTGVAGGTQYFGPGTRLLVL.

The chain employs TRBV24-1 and TRBJ2-2, with 7 nucleotides matching TRBD1. J gave up 5 bases and V 2 bases, and 7 bases lay outside the gene matches. CDR1 is KGHDR and CDR2 is SFDVKD in the germline V gene. CDR3 length equals 16 residues. The CDR3 DNA sequence: TGTGCCACCAGTGATTCGAGGGGGCGTAGGACCGGGGAGCTGTTTTTT. Translating gives CATSDSRGRRTGELFF.

This clonotype was counted at least ten times. The rearrangement links TRBV20-1 to TRBJ1-2, with a possible D match to TRBD1 (6 bases). Trimming removed 5 bases at V and 7 bases at J, with 20 bases between. CDR1 DFQATT and CDR2 SNEGSKA come from the germline V gene (reference sequence). The length of the CDR3 is 14 residues. The CDR3 spells CSAHPEGGYFGYTF. CDR3 nucleotide sequence: TGCAGTGCTCACCCCGAGGGGGGGTACTTTGGCTACACCTTC.

This clonotype was observed at least ten times. The chain carries TRBV7-2 and TRBJ2-7, with D possibly matching TRBD2 (7 bases). This CDR3 contains 15 residues. The V gene's germline CDR1 is SGHTA and CDR2 FQGNSA. V dropped 1 base and J dropped 4 bases, with 14 bases sitting between them. In DNA form, the CDR3 reads TGTGCCAGCAGCTTAGGAGGGGGGGCTACGTACGAGCAGTACTTC. Its translation: CASSLGGGATYEQYF.

This clonotype has at least ten counts. The CDR3 region is CASSGTGAYGYTF. CDR3 nucleotide sequence: TGTGCCAGCAGTGGGACAGGGGCCTATGGCTACACCTTC. J is TRBJ1-2 and V is TRBV6-1; 9 bases are shared with TRBD1. The CDR3 contains 13 residues. V gave up 4 bases and J gave up 4 bases; unmatched junction bases: 1. Germline CDR1 is MNHNS and CDR2 is SASEGT.

This clonotype was seen at least ten times. The chain employs TRBV27 and TRBJ2-7, with 7 bases matching TRBD2. Trimming removed 6 bases from V and 2 bases from J; junction bases left unmatched: 1. CDR3 size: 12 residues. The germline CDR1 and CDR2 sequences are MNHEY and SMNVEV (reference sequence). CDR3 sequence (DNA): TGTGCCAGCAGGGGGGGGGCCTACGAGCAGTACTTC. This gives the protein CASRGGAYEQYF.

This sequence joins TRBV12-3 or TRBV12-4 and TRBJ2-5; 7 bases map to TRBD1. V shed 4 bases, J shed 4 bases, and the junction held 9 bases outside the gene matches. The CDR3 covers 15 residues. CDR3 sequence (DNA): TGTGCCAGCAGTTCCTACAGGGGCCAGGGAGAGACCCAGTACTTC. Translation: CASSSYRGQGETQYF.

The chain is built from TRBV12-3 or TRBV12-4 and TRBJ1-2, with 9 positions matching TRBD1. Trimming took 5 bases from V and 8 from J; bases not matched to a gene: 9. The CDR3 sequence is 14 residues long. CDR3 DNA sequence: TGTGCCAGCAGTGCCCGGGACAGGGTACGAGGCTACACCTTC. Encoded protein: CASSARDRVRGYTF.

This clonotype was counted many times. The rearrangement links TRBV6-2 or TRBV6-3 to TRBJ1-2, with TRBD1 as a possible D gene (5 bases). The V end lost 9 bases, the J end lost 2 bases, and 10 bases lay between the germline ends. CDR1 is MNHEY and CDR2 is SVGEGT in the germline V gene. The CDR3 has 12 amino acids. CDR3 residues: CARWGENYGYTF. The CDR3 nucleotides read TGTGCCAGGTGGGGGGAAAACTATGGCTACACCTTC.

Many counts were recorded for this clonotype. The V and J genes are TRBV2 and TRBJ1-1; perhaps TRBD1 as D (6 bases). Germline V gene data show CDR1 as SNHLY and CDR2 as FYNNEI. The V end lost 5 bases, the J end lost 1 base, and 11 bases lay between the germline ends. This CDR3 has 14 residues. This CDR3 reads CASSWLQGNTEAFF. The CDR3 DNA reads TGTGCCAGCAGTTGGCTACAGGGGAACACTGAAGCTTTCTTT.

Turning to this clonotype: A junction end diverges from the germline sequence, so it may reflect a read error. This chain joins TRBV6-1 and TRBJ2-5; 12 bases are a match to TRBD2. CDR3 length equals 16 residues. Germline assignment: CDR1 MNHNS and CDR2 SASEGT. CDR3 coding DNA: TGTGCCAGCAGTAAAGCTAGCGGGGGGGCTAAGGAGACCCAGTACTTC. Translated: CASSKASGGAKETQYF.

This clonotype has ten or more counts. The J gene is TRBJ2-2, the V gene TRBV5-1; a weak D match, TRBD2 (6 bases). With 7 bases removed from V and 1 base from J, the gap between germline ends came to 14 bases. The CDR3 contains 15 residues. Germline-derived CDR1 and CDR2 are SGHRS and YFSETQ. CDR3 coding DNA: TGCGCCAGCGAACTGGAGGGGCTGAACACCGGGGAGCTGTTTTTT. Residues: CASELEGLNTGELFF.

This clonotype was picked up a small number of times. A read error is possible here, since a much larger clone lies one base away. This sequence joins TRBV19 and TRBJ2-2; 8 bases are a match to TRBD1. The CDR3 consists of 13 residues. Germline V gene sequence: CDR1 LNHDA, CDR2 SQIVND (reference sequence). This CDR3 is CASRVDRVGELCF. The CDR3 nucleotides are TGTGCCAGTAGGGTGGACAGGGTAGGGGAGCTGTGTTTT.

As to this clonotype: Just one base apart from a much larger clone, this may be a read error. J is TRBJ1-2 and V is TRBV24-1; D perhaps matches TRBD1 (5 bases). Germline V lookup: CDR1 KGHDR, CDR2 SFDVKD. The CDR3 covers 14 residues. Written as DNA, the CDR3 is TGTTCCACCAGTGATCCCTGGAAGGGGTATGGCTACACCTTC. Amino acids: CSTSDPWKGYGYTF.

In its sample, this clonotype was seen many times. V usage is TRBV27 and J usage is TRBJ1-1; a weak D match, TRBD1 (6 bases). Germline-derived CDR1 and CDR2 are MNHEY and SMNVEV (reference sequence). V was pared by 8 bases and J by 0 bases, with 10 bases between. The CDR3 has 13 residues. The CDR3 DNA sequence: TGTGCCAGCCAGGGGACATTGAACACTGAAGCTTTCTTT. Protein sequence: CASQGTLNTEAFF.

This clonotype was recorded many times. The chain links TRBV12-5 to TRBJ1-5; D call uncertain. The CDR3 sequence is 13 residues long. Germline V gives CDR1 LGHNT, CDR2 FRNRAP. V gave up 1 base and J gave up 3 bases, with 4 bases separating them. The CDR3 loop reads CASGLATNQPQHF. The CDR3 nucleotides read TGTGCTAGTGGTTTGGCGACCAATCAGCCCCAGCATTTT.

This clonotype was seen repeatedly, ten times or more. The V gene is TRBV6-5, the J gene TRBJ1-2, with D possibly TRBD1 on 5 matching bases. Germline V gene lookup returns CDR1 MNHEY and CDR2 SVGAGI. The CDR3 length is 17 residues. Trimming left V 2 bases short and J 4 bases short, with 20 bases between. The CDR3 loop reads CASSYATPGTSGYGYTF. In nucleotides, the CDR3 is TGTGCCAGCAGTTACGCGACCCCGGGGACGTCCGGCTATGGCTACACCTTC.